Listed below are T cell receptor beta chains from one sample, sequenced in a study of blood T cell repertoires in COVID-19. TCRdb's copy holds only in-frame clones and misses some; the assay was immunoSEQ multiplex PCR. The data hold about 280,000 clones, with around 92% observed a single time. What was sequenced was PBMCs or T cells enriched from blood (not recorded which). The source of these receptors is a woman aged 55-69 years who had recovered from COVID-19. Both conserved end residues are part of each CDR3. The order of the fields is clone size, V gene, CDR3 length, D gene, J gene, CDR3 DNA, CDR3 protein. D genes are given only for firm matches. The listing skips clone size in some rows; elsewhere it reads once, few, many or a size class.

.	TRBV28	17	TRBD1	TRBJ1-1	TGTGCCAGCAGTTTATCGCCGGGACAGGGAAAGATGACTGAAGCTTTCTTT	CASSLSPGQGKMTEAFF
.	TRBV28	17	.	TRBJ1-5	TGTGCCAGCAGTTTGGGTAGGCATTCCCGGGAGAATCAGCCCCAGCATTTT	CASSLGRHSRENQPQHF
.	TRBV29-1	12	TRBD1	TRBJ1-2	TGCAGCGTGGGGACAGAGAGCTATGGCTACACCTTC	CSVGTESYGYTF
.	TRBV25-1	13	TRBD1	TRBJ1-6	TGTGCCAGCAGCAGGGGGGATAATTCACCCCTCCACTTT	CASSRGDNSPLHF
.	TRBV30	13	TRBD1	TRBJ1-1	TGTGCCTGGAGGGGACAGGGTTACACTGAAGCTTTCTTT	CAWRGQGYTEAFF
.	TRBV6-5	15	TRBD2	TRBJ2-7	TGTGCCAGCAGTTACTCGATGGGCGGGAGTAACGAGCAGTACTTC	CASSYSMGGSNEQYF
once	TRBV6-4	13	.	TRBJ2-5	TGTGCCAGCAGTATGACTAGTACGGAGACCCAGTACTTC	CASSMTSTETQYF
.	TRBV5-1	15	TRBD1	TRBJ2-1	TGCGCCAGCAGCAACCTGACAGGGATTGTGAATGAGCAGTTCTTC	CASSNLTGIVNEQFF
.	TRBV7-3	13	.	TRBJ1-1	TGTGCCAGCAGATCACAGTGGAACACTGAAGCTTTCTTT	CASRSQWNTEAFF
.	TRBV9	15	TRBD1	TRBJ1-2	TGTGCCAGCAGCCCCCGGGACAGTTCCAACTATGGCTACACCTTC	CASSPRDSSNYGYTF
.	TRBV15	15	.	TRBJ2-5	TGTGCCACCAGCAGAGATCGGAGAACCCAAGAGACCCAGTACTTC	CATSRDRRTQETQYF
.	TRBV10-3	14	TRBD2	TRBJ2-7	TGTGCCATCAGTGAGAGCGGGGGGGCAGGGGAGCAGTACTTC	CAISESGGAGEQYF
.	TRBV9	16	.	TRBJ1-2	TGTGCCAGCAGCGTAGCTAGGGATCGGGGTGGGGATCGCTACACCTTC	CASSVARDRGGDRYTF
.	TRBV3-1/TRBV3-2	18	TRBD1	TRBJ1-1	TGTGCCAGCAGCCAAGTTCTGGGGACAGGAATATTGAACACTGAAGCTTTCTTT	CASSQVLGTGILNTEAFF
.	TRBV11-1	13	TRBD2	TRBJ2-1	TGTGCCAGCAGGAGGTCACGGGAGGGGAGGCAGTTCTTC	CASRRSREGRQFF
.	TRBV28	13	.	TRBJ1-6	TGTGCCAGCAGCGACTCACCAGGGCCACCCCTCCACTTT	CASSDSPGPPLHF
.	TRBV24-1	13	.	TRBJ1-5	TGTGCCACCAGTGGAGCGTCGGGTCAGCCCCAGCATTTT	CATSGASGQPQHF
.	TRBV24-1	13	.	TRBJ1-2	TGTGCCACCAGTGAAACCTTCGGCTATGGCTACACCTTC	CATSETFGYGYTF
.	TRBV29-1	12	TRBD1	TRBJ1-5	TGCAGCGTTGGACAGGGCGAGAGGCCCCAGCATTTT	CSVGQGERPQHF
.	TRBV9	15	TRBD1	TRBJ2-2	TGTGCCAGCAGCGAGAGACAGGGGGCGAGCGGGGAGCTGTTTTTT	CASSERQGASGELFF
.	TRBV5-1	17	TRBD2	TRBJ2-3	TGCGCCAGCAGCTTGGCGCGGGGACTAGCCTTCACAGATACGCAGTATTTT	CASSLARGLAFTDTQYF
.	TRBV30	11	.	TRBJ1-1	TGTGCCTGGGGACGGTACACTGAAGCTTTCTTT	CAWGRYTEAFF
.	TRBV30	13	.	TRBJ1-3	TGTGCCTGGAGCGCGGGGTACCGAAACACCATATATTTT	CAWSAGYRNTIYF
.	TRBV7-8	12	.	TRBJ1-2	TGTGCCAGCAGCGAACAGGGCTATGGCTACACCTTC	CASSEQGYGYTF
.	TRBV28	19	TRBD2	TRBJ2-7	TGTGCCAGCAGTTTCTCCCCCCGGCTAGCGGGAGTACGAACCCACGAGCAGTACTTC	CASSFSPRLAGVRTHEQYF
.	TRBV28	13	TRBD1	TRBJ2-4	TGTGCCAGCAGTCAATCGGACAGGGGGATTCAGTACTTC	CASSQSDRGIQYF
once	TRBV9	13	.	TRBJ1-1	TGTGCCAGCAGCTCCCGACTCTACACTGAAGCTTTCTTT	CASSSRLYTEAFF
.	TRBV25-1	17	TRBD2	TRBJ2-1	TGTGCCAGCAGTGAATACTTTACTAGCGGGGGGTTTAATGAGCAGTTCTTC	CASSEYFTSGGFNEQFF
.	TRBV5-1	20	TRBD2	TRBJ2-3	TGCGCCAGCAGCTTGGAAGCTAGCGGAAAAAGACGAACTAGCACAGATACGCAGTATTTT	CASSLEASGKRRTSTDTQYF
.	TRBV25-1	14	.	TRBJ1-3	TGTGCCAGCTCCAAACCCGGGACAGGAAACACCATATATTTT	CASSKPGTGNTIYF
.	TRBV1	19	.	TRBJ2-2	TGCACCAGCAGCCAAGATGAGGAGGTTCGGACAGAGAACACCGGGGAGCTGTTTTTT	CTSSQDEEVRTENTGELFF
.	TRBV7-9	13	.	TRBJ1-2	TGTGCCAGCAGCTACCGGGACTATGAAGGCTACACCTTC	CASSYRDYEGYTF
once	TRBV23-1	18	.	TRBJ2-6	TGCGCCAGCAGTCTGATTCAGGGAACCCTCTCTGGGGCCAACGTCCTGACTTTC	CASSLIQGTLSGANVLTF
.	TRBV12-3/TRBV12-4	11	.	TRBJ1-1	TGTGCCAGCAGAATAGCCTATGAAGCTTTCTTT	CASRIAYEAFF
.	TRBV18	14	.	TRBJ1-1	TGTGCCAGCTCACCCGGACAGACGAACACTGAAGCTTTCTTT	CASSPGQTNTEAFF
.	TRBV6-5	14	.	TRBJ2-3	TGTGCCAGCAGTTACGGAGGGGGCACAGATACGCAGTATTTT	CASSYGGGTDTQYF
.	TRBV30	13	.	TRBJ2-2	TGTGCCTGGAGTCCTCAGGGGACCGGGGAGCTGTTTTTT	CAWSPQGTGELFF
.	TRBV5-1	14	TRBD1	TRBJ2-3	TGCGCCAGCAGCTCCGGGACAGGGACAGATACGCAGTATTTT	CASSSGTGTDTQYF
.	TRBV19	17	.	TRBJ2-3	TGTGCCAGTAGTATAGAGTCGGTCGGGGGGCACCCAGATACGCAGTATTTT	CASSIESVGGHPDTQYF
once	TRBV19	13	.	TRBJ1-2	TGTGCCAGTAGTATGGGGCCTAACTATGGCTACACCTTC	CASSMGPNYGYTF
.	TRBV14	17	TRBD1	TRBJ1-1	TGTGCCAGCAGCCACTTACCGGGGGCAGGGGGGAACACTGAAGCTTTCTTT	CASSHLPGAGGNTEAFF
many	TRBV5-1	15	.	TRBJ1-2	TGCGCCAGCAGCTTGGATGTCAGGGGTTCCTATGGCTACACCTTC	CASSLDVRGSYGYTF
.	TRBV29-1	15	.	TRBJ2-5	TGCAGCGTGGGGAACTGGCCAGGGATGGGGGAGACCCAGTACTTC	CSVGNWPGMGETQYF
once	TRBV5-4	14	TRBD1	TRBJ1-1	TGTGCCAGCAGGAATAGACAGGGAAACACTGAAGCTTTCTTT	CASRNRQGNTEAFF
.	TRBV11-2	11	.	TRBJ2-7	TGTGCCAGCAGCAATAACTACGAGCAGTACTTC	CASSNNYEQYF
few	TRBV5-1	15	.	TRBJ2-7	TGCGCCAGCAGCTTCTTAACCGGGAGTTCCTACGAGCAGTACTTC	CASSFLTGSSYEQYF
.	TRBV5-5	14	.	TRBJ1-5	TGTGCCAGCAGCTTAACAGGGTTCCTACAGCCCCAGCATTTT	CASSLTGFLQPQHF
.	TRBV12-3/TRBV12-4	12	.	TRBJ1-2	TGTGCCAGCAGTTCTGGGGGCCGAGGCTACACCTTC	CASSSGGRGYTF
.	TRBV18	15	TRBD2	TRBJ2-1	TGTGCCAGCTCACCCACTAGCGGCTTCGATGATGAGCAGTTCTTC	CASSPTSGFDDEQFF
.	TRBV28	16	.	TRBJ1-5	TGTGCCAGCAGTTTAGGGTGGGGAGGGTTAGATCAGCCCCAGCATTTT	CASSLGWGGLDQPQHF
once	TRBV12-3/TRBV12-4	13	.	TRBJ1-6	TGTGCCAGCAGTGAGAGCCTGAATTCACCCCTCCACTTT	CASSESLNSPLHF
.	TRBV27	13	.	TRBJ2-2	TGTGCCAGCAGGCTAGAAAACACCGGGGAGCTGTTTTTT	CASRLENTGELFF
.	TRBV6-5	15	TRBD1	TRBJ2-2	TGTGCCAGCAGTTACTCCCAGGGGGTTACCGGGGAGCTGTTTTTT	CASSYSQGVTGELFF
.	TRBV7-9	12	.	TRBJ1-1	TGTGCCAGCAGCTTAGTGGACTTAGAAGCTTTCTTT	CASSLVDLEAFF
.	TRBV9	16	.	TRBJ2-2	TGTGCCAGCAGCGTATCGGGACAAATTTCGCGCGGGGAGCTGTTTTTT	CASSVSGQISRGELFF
.	TRBV18	16	.	TRBJ1-1	TGTGCCAGCTCACCGGTCGCAGGGGCTCAGAACACTGAAGCTTTCTTT	CASSPVAGAQNTEAFF
.	TRBV3-1/TRBV3-2	14	.	TRBJ1-2	TGTGCCAGCAGTTATCAGGGGCCTAACTATGGCTACACCTTC	CASSYQGPNYGYTF
.	TRBV10-2	12	.	TRBJ2-7	TGCGCCAGACCCAGGGTTAAATACGAGCAGTACTTC	CARPRVKYEQYF
.	TRBV18	16	TRBD2	TRBJ2-5	TGTGCCAGCTCACCACCCCGGGGGAGGGGCCAAGAGACCCAGTACTTC	CASSPPRGRGQETQYF